The clone carrying this T cell receptor beta chain was seen once. Its antigen remains unknown. Each CDR3 protein gets one entry after TCRdb re-called the reads with MiXCR. The table shows around 71,000 distinct CDR3 sequences, with roughly 39% occurring only once. The sample is drawn from a study of T cell repertoires in cytomegalovirus infection. Study-level results: Using cumulative public TCR beta family frequency, the authors identified those who carried CMV together with the relevant HLA.

The specimen was CD8+ T cells from cultured PBMCs, collected from culture after CMV antigen stimulation. The sequence derives from a human donor in good health (CMV status not recorded). Some clones in this sample may be carry-over from other donors' samples.

The CDR3 bases are TGTGCCAGCAGCTTGCCGGAAGCAAGCGAGCAGTACTTC. Translating gives CASSLPEASEQYF. This chain joins TRBV5-4 and TRBJ2-7, with no clear D. Between the trimmed V and J ends, which lost 1 base and 6 bases, there was a span of 11 bases. CDR3 length equals 13 residues. Looked up from germline, CDR1 is SGHNT and CDR2 is YYREEE (reference sequence).